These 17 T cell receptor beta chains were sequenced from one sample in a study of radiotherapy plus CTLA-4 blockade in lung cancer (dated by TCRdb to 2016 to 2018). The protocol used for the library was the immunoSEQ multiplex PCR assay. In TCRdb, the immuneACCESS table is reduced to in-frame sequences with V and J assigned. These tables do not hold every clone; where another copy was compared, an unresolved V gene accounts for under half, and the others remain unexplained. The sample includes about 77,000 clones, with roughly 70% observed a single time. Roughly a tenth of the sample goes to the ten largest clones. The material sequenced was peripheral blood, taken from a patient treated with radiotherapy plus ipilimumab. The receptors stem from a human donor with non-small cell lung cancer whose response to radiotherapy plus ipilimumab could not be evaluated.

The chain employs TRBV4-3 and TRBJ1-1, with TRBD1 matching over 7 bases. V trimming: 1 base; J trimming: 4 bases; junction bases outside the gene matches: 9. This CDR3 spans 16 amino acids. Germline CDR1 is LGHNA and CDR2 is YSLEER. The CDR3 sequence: CASSQVPGGLVTEAFF. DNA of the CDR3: TGCGCCAGCAGCCAAGTCCCAGGGGGATTGGTCACTGAAGCTTTCTTT.

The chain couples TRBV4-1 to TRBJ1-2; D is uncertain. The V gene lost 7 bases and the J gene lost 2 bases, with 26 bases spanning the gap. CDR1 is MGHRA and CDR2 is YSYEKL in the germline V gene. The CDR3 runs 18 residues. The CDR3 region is CASKKRVFWAQVNYGYTF. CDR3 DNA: TGCGCCAGCAAAAAGAGGGTTTTCTGGGCCCAGGTCAACTATGGCTACACCTTC.

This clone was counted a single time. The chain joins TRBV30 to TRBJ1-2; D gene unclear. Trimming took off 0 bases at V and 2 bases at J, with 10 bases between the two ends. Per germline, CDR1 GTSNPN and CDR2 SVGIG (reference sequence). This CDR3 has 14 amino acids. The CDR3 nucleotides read TGTGCCTGGAGTGTTGTTGGCAGGAACTATGGCTACACCTTC. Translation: CAWSVVGRNYGYTF.

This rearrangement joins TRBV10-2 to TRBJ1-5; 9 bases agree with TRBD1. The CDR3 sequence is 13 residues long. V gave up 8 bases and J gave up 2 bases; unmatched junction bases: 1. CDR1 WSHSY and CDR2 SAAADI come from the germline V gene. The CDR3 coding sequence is TGCGCCAGCCGGACAGGGGGCAATCAGCCCCAGCATTTT. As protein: CASRTGGNQPQHF.

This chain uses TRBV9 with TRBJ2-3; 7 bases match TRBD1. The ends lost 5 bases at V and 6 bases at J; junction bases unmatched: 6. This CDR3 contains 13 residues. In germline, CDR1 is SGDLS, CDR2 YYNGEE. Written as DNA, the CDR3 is TGTGCCAGCAGTCGACAGGGCGGGGATACGCAGTATTTT. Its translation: CASSRQGGDTQYF. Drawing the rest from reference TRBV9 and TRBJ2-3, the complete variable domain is DSGVTQTPKHLITATGQRVTLRCSPRSGDLSVYWYQQSLDQGLQFLIQYYNGEERAKGNILERFSAQQFPDLHSELNLSSLELGDSALYFCASSRQGGDTQYFGPGTRLTVL.

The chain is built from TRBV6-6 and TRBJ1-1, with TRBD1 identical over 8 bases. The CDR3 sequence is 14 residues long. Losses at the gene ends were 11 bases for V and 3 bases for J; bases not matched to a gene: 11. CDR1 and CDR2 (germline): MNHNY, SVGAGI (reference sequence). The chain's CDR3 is CAAKGAGGHTEAFF. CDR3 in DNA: TGTGCCGCCAAGGGGGCAGGGGGCCACACTGAAGCTTTCTTT.

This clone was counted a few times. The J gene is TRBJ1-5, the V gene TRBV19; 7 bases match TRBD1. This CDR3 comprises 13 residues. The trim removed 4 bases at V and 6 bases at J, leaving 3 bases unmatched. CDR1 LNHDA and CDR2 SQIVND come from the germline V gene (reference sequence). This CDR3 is CASSTDRAQPQHF. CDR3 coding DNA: TGTGCCAGTAGTACCGACAGGGCTCAGCCCCAGCATTTT.

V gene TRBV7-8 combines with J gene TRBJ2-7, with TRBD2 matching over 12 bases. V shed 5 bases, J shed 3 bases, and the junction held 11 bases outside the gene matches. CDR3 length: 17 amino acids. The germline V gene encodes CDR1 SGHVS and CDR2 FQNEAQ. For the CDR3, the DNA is TGTGCCAGCAGCACTCCGGGACTAGCGGGTTACAACTACGAGCAGTACTTC. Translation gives CASSTPGLAGYNYEQYF.

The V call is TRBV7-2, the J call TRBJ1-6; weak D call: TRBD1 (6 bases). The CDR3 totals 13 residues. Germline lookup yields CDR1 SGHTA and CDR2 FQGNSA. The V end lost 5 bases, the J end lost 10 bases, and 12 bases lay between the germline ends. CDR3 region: CASSLRGESPLHF. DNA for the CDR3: TGTGCCAGCAGCCTCAGGGGAGAATCACCCCTCCACTTT.

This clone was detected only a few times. CDR3 sequence (DNA): TGTGCCAGCAGTCAACAAGAGACCCAGTACTTC. It codes for CASSQQETQYF. The chain employs TRBV6-6 and TRBJ2-5; D is undetermined. Deletions cut 5 bases from V and 2 bases from J, with 3 bases between. Germline CDR1 is MNHNY and CDR2 is SVGAGI (reference sequence). The CDR3 runs 11 residues.

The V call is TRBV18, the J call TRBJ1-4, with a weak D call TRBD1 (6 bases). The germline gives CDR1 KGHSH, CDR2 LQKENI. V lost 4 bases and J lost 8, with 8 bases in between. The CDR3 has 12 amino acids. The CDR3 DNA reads TGTGCCAGCTCACTCGACAGGGAAAAACTGTTTTTT. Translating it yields CASSLDREKLFF.

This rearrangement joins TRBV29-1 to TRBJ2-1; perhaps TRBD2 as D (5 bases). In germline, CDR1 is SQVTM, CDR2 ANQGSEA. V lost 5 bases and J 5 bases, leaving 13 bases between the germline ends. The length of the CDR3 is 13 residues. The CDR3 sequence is CSVYIGGDNEQFF. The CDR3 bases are TGCAGCGTTTACATCGGAGGAGACAATGAGCAGTTCTTC.

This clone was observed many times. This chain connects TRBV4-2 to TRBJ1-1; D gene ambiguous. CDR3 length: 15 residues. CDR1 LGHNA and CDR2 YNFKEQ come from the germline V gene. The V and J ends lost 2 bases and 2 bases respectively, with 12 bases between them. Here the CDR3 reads CASSQTIGGNTEAFF. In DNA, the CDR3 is TGTGCCAGCAGCCAAACGATTGGAGGTAACACTGAAGCTTTCTTT.

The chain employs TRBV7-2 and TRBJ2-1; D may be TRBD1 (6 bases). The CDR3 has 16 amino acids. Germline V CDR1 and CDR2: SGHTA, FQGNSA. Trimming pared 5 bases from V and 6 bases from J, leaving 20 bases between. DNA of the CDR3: TGTGCCAGCAGCCCTTATAGGGCAGGGGCATCCAATGAGCAGTTCTTC. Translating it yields CASSPYRAGASNEQFF. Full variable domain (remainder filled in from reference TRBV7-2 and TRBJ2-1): GAGVSQSPSNKVTEKGKDVELRCDPISGHTALYWYRQSLGQGLEFLIYFQGNSAPDKSGLPSDRFSAERTGGSVSTLTIQRTQQEDSAVYLCASSPYRAGASNEQFFGPGTRLTVL.

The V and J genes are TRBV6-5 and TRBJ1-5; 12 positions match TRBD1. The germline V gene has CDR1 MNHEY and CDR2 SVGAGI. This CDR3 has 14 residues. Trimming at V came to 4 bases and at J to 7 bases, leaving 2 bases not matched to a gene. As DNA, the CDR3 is TGTGCCAGCAGTTCGGGACAGGGGGCCCAGCCCCAGCATTTT. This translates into CASSSGQGAQPQHF.

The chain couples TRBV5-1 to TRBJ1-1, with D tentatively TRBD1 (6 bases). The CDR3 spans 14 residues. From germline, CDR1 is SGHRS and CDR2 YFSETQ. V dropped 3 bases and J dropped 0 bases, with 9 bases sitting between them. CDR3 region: CASSSTGLNTEAFF. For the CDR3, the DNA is TGCGCCAGCAGCTCCACAGGGTTGAACACTGAAGCTTTCTTT.

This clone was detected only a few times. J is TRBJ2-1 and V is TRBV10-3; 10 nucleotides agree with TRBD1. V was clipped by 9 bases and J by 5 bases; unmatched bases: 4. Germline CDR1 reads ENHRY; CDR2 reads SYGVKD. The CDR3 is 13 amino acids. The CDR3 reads CAIPGTGDNEQFF. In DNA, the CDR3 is TGTGCCATACCCGGGACAGGGGACAATGAGCAGTTCTTC.